The clone carrying this T cell receptor beta chain was recorded at least ten times. One junction end does not reproduce the germline sequence, and a read error may be involved. Unique molecular identifiers were used to barcode this TCRbeta library. TCRdb ran MiXCR on the PCR reads and lists one entry per CDR3 protein. The sample shows fewer than 400,000 distinct CDR3 sequences, about 20% of them seen only once. The germline V gene has CDR1 SGHRS and CDR2 YFSETQ. This CDR3 has 14 residues. These data come from a study of T-cell reconstitution after alpha-beta-depleted transplantation in children. The chain is built from TRBV5-1 and TRBJ2-3; D is perhaps TRBD1 (6 bases). The starting material was PBMCs from the stem cell graft donor, obtained from the stem cell graft. This TCR came from a human donor who donated a stem cell graft to a child with acute myeloid leukemia. CDR3 residues: CASSLQGGTDTQYF. The CDR3, as DNA: TGTGCCAGCAGTTTACAGGGTGGCACAGATACGCAGTATTTT.